A single sample gave rise to the 28 T cell receptor beta chains below, sequenced in a study of long-term antiretroviral therapy in people with HIV. Sequencing used immunoSEQ v3.0 at survey level. Generated by immunoSEQ multiplex PCR, the TCRdb table keeps only in-frame clones and is missing some. Of tens of thousands of clones listed, roughly 84% were seen once; the top ten hold about 10%. The specimen comprised unsorted PBMCs, sampled approximately 2.5 years after starting antiretroviral therapy. These receptors all stem from a man between 35 and 55 years old with HIV.

The chain employs TRBV5-1 and TRBJ2-3; weak D call: TRBD2 (6 bases). The V end was cut by 4 bases, the J end by 2 bases, with 11 bases between. From germline, CDR1 is SGHRS and CDR2 YFSETQ. CDR3 size: 14 residues. The CDR3 DNA is TGCGCCAGCAGCACGGAGGGGATCACAGATACGCAGTATTTT. It yields the protein CASSTEGITDTQYF.

This clone was seen only a few times. J is TRBJ2-7 and V is TRBV7-9; D gene uncertain. This CDR3 spans 14 amino acids. The V end was cut by 4 bases, the J end by 0 bases, with 10 bases between. CDR1 is SEHNR, CDR2 FQNEAQ, per germline (reference sequence). In DNA form, the CDR3 reads TGTGCCAGCAGCTCTGGTGGGGACTCCTACGAGCAGTACTTC. Its protein is CASSSGGDSYEQYF.

The genes are TRBV5-4 and TRBJ2-1; possibly TRBD2 for D (5 bases). Germline V gene lookup returns CDR1 SGHNT and CDR2 YYREEE (reference sequence). V dropped 2 bases and J dropped 9 bases, with 12 bases sitting between them. The CDR3 loop spans 13 amino acids. CDR3 loop: CASSLPGRGEQFF. In nucleotides, the CDR3 is TGTGCCAGCAGCTTACCCGGTCGGGGTGAGCAGTTCTTC.

The chain employs TRBV5-6 and TRBJ2-7, with 9 bases matching TRBD2. Germline V gene data show CDR1 as SGHDT and CDR2 as YYEEEE. V shed 2 bases, J shed 4 bases, and the junction held 4 bases outside the gene matches. The CDR3 loop spans 14 amino acids. The CDR3 spells CASSFPGLAYEQYF. CDR3 DNA: TGTGCCAGCAGCTTCCCGGGACTAGCTTACGAGCAGTACTTC.

The chain has TRBV19 and TRBJ2-3, with 7 bases lining up with TRBD2. The trim removed 3 bases at V and 3 bases at J, leaving 12 bases unmatched. Germline V gene data show CDR1 as LNHDA and CDR2 as SQIVND (reference sequence). The length of the CDR3 is 17 residues. The CDR3: CASSIIAAGAITDTQYF. The CDR3 DNA reads TGTGCCAGTAGTATCATCGCTGCGGGAGCGATAACAGATACGCAGTATTTT.

V is TRBV7-6 and J is TRBJ1-2; TRBD1 matches at 7 bases. Trimming took 5 bases from V and 4 from J; bases not matched to a gene: 13. The V gene's germline CDR1 is SGHVS and CDR2 FNYEAQ. The CDR3 sequence is 16 residues long. The CDR3 nucleotides read TGTGCCAGCAGCCCGTCCCGGGACAGCAATTTCTATGGCTACACCTTC. Its translation is CASSPSRDSNFYGYTF.

This clone occurred once. The chain uses TRBV27 and TRBJ2-2, with 9 bases aligning to TRBD1. In germline, CDR1 is MNHEY, CDR2 SMNVEV (reference sequence). The V segment lost 1 base and the J segment 2 bases; nucleotides outside the gene matches: 5. The CDR3 is made up of 17 amino acids. The chain's CDR3 is CASSLWGTGSNTGELFF. CDR3 nucleotides: TGTGCCAGCAGTTTATGGGGGACAGGGAGCAACACCGGGGAGCTGTTTTTT.

There are a few counts of this clone. The chain uses TRBV6-5 and TRBJ1-2, with D tentatively TRBD1 (5 bases). The CDR3 has 15 residues. Germline V CDR1 and CDR2: MNHEY, SVGAGI. V shed 7 bases and J shed 4 bases, with 19 bases lying between them. CDR3 in amino acids: CASTQYEGRPYGYTF. Here the CDR3 DNA reads TGTGCCAGCACCCAGTATGAGGGGAGACCCTATGGCTACACCTTC.

This rearrangement joins TRBV4-3 to TRBJ2-1; 9 bases align to TRBD2. CDR1 is LGHNA and CDR2 is YSLEER in the germline V gene. The CDR3 is 15 residues long. J lost 12 bases, V lost 0 bases, and 9 bases had no gene match. The DNA for the CDR3 is TGCGCCAGCAGCCAAGATAATCAGCGGGAGGCCACGCAGTTCTTC. Residues: CASSQDNQREATQFF.

The chain recombines TRBV28 with TRBJ2-1; 10 nucleotides agree with TRBD1. This CDR3 region has 14 residues. Germline-derived CDR1 and CDR2 are MDHEN and SYDVKM. V trimming: 5 bases; J trimming: 7 bases; junction bases outside the gene matches: 5. The CDR3: CASSGTGVENEQFF. In nucleotides, the CDR3 is TGTGCCAGCAGTGGGACAGGGGTTGAGAATGAGCAGTTCTTC.

The V call is TRBV5-1, the J call TRBJ2-1; 8 bases map to TRBD2. The J segment lost 0 bases and the V segment lost 4 bases, leaving 3 bases of the junction unmatched. The CDR3 spans 15 residues. The germline V gene encodes CDR1 SGHRS and CDR2 YFSETQ. CDR3 amino acids: CASSTSGSSYNEQFF. CDR3 nucleotide sequence: TGCGCCAGCAGCACGAGCGGGAGCTCCTACAATGAGCAGTTCTTC.

This clone was recorded a few times. The chain carries TRBV29-1 and TRBJ2-1, with a weak D call TRBD1 (5 bases). V gave up 7 bases and J gave up 6 bases, with 13 bases separating them. Per germline, CDR1 SQVTM and CDR2 ANQGSEA. The CDR3 has 12 residues. The CDR3 bases are TGCAGCGGCGCGCAGGGATTCAATGAGCAGTTCTTC. Translated: CSGAQGFNEQFF.

V gene TRBV28 combines with J gene TRBJ1-1, with TRBD1 as a possible D gene (5 bases). The CDR3 runs to 12 residues. V dropped 6 bases and J dropped 4 bases, with 9 bases sitting between them. The germline gives CDR1 MDHEN, CDR2 SYDVKM. CDR3 bases: TGTGCCAGCAGAGACAGTACCACTGAAGCTTTCTTT. It specifies CASRDSTTEAFF. Complete variable domain (other parts from reference TRBV28 and TRBJ1-1): DVKVTQSSRYLVKRTGEKVFLECVQDMDHENMFWYRQDPGLGLRLIYFSYDVKMKEKGDIPEGYSVSREKKERFSLILESASTNQTSMYLCASRDSTTEAFFGQGTRLTVV.

The chain couples TRBV18 to TRBJ2-2; 10 nucleotides match TRBD1. The CDR3 loop spans 15 amino acids. CDR1 and CDR2 from the germline V gene are KGHSH and LQKENI. V shed 4 bases, J shed 3 bases, and the junction held 2 bases outside the gene matches. The CDR3 here is CASSRGTGDTGELFF. CDR3 DNA: TGTGCCAGCTCACGGGGGACAGGGGACACCGGGGAGCTGTTTTTT.

The chain joins TRBV27 to TRBJ1-1, with D unresolved. CDR1 is MNHEY, CDR2 SMNVEV, per germline (reference sequence). There are 15 residues in the CDR3. Trimming took 5 bases from V and 0 from J, leaving 13 bases between them. The CDR3 DNA sequence: TGTGCCAGCAGTCCCCGCAGCCACATGAACACTGAAGCTTTCTTT. Translating gives CASSPRSHMNTEAFF.

This chain connects TRBV29-1 to TRBJ2-3; 7 bases are shared with TRBD1. The V and J ends lost 8 bases and 5 bases, in that order; junction bases with no gene match: 7. The germline V gene has CDR1 SQVTM and CDR2 ANQGSEA. The CDR3 extends over 12 amino acids. The CDR3: CSINQGEDTQYF. As DNA, the CDR3 is TGCAGCATTAACCAGGGGGAAGATACGCAGTATTTT.

The chain combines TRBV19 with TRBJ1-5, with 9 nucleotides matching TRBD1. V shed 4 bases, J shed 5 bases, and the junction held 9 bases outside the gene matches. Germline V gene sequence: CDR1 LNHDA, CDR2 SQIVND (reference sequence). This CDR3 spans 16 amino acids. CDR3 DNA sequence: TGTGCCAGTAGTAGAAAACAGGGGGCAATTGATCAGCCCCAGCATTTT. Translation gives CASSRKQGAIDQPQHF.

The chain has TRBV18 and TRBJ2-3; 9 nucleotides agree with TRBD2. Trimming at V came to 4 bases and at J to 1 base, leaving 3 bases not matched to a gene. This CDR3 has 15 residues. Germline CDR1 is KGHSH and CDR2 is LQKENI. Written as DNA, the CDR3 is TGTGCCAGCTCACTAAAGCGGGAGGGCACAGATACGCAGTATTTT. Amino acid sequence: CASSLKREGTDTQYF.

The count of this clone is one. The rearrangement joins TRBV5-4 to TRBJ1-2, with D unresolved. This CDR3 has 13 amino acids. CDR1 and CDR2 (germline): SGHNT, YYREEE (reference sequence). The V end lost 4 bases, the J end lost 6 bases, and 13 bases lay between the germline ends. CDR3 loop: CASSVLGVNGYTF. Here the CDR3 DNA reads TGTGCCAGCAGCGTTCTTGGGGTTAATGGCTACACCTTC.

This clone was detected only a few times. The CDR3 nucleotides read TGTGCCAGCAGCCAACCGAGTGCCTCCCTCTACGAGCAGTACTTC. Protein product: CASSQPSASLYEQYF. The gene calls are TRBV27 and TRBJ2-7; no definite D call. Germline CDR1 is MNHEY and CDR2 is SMNVEV (reference sequence). The length of the CDR3 is 15 residues. V shed 6 bases and J shed 3 bases, with 18 bases lying between them.

This clone was seen a handful of times. V is TRBV25-1 and J is TRBJ1-2; D possibly corresponds to TRBD1 (5 bases). The germline V and J ends were trimmed by 6 bases and 4 bases, with 15 bases remaining between them. Germline V gene data show CDR1 as MGHDK and CDR2 as SYGVNS. The CDR3 covers 14 residues. CDR3 amino acids: CASSELDNLYGYTF. The CDR3 DNA follows: TGTGCCAGCAGCGAACTGGACAACCTCTATGGCTACACCTTC.

The chain recombines TRBV6-5 with TRBJ2-7; 11 bases are a match to TRBD2. Looked up from germline, CDR1 is MNHEY and CDR2 is SVGAGI. The length of the CDR3 is 16 residues. V lost 4 bases and J lost 0; bases outside the gene matches: 5. The CDR3 sequence is CASSSITSGSSYEQYF. The CDR3 bases are TGTGCCAGCAGTTCGATTACTAGCGGGAGCTCCTACGAGCAGTACTTC.

The chain couples TRBV28 to TRBJ1-1; possibly TRBD1 for D (6 bases). The CDR3 runs 14 residues. Germline V gene data show CDR1 as MDHEN and CDR2 as SYDVKM. Deletions cut 5 bases from V and 8 bases from J, with 18 bases between. CDR3 in amino acids: CASSALPGQGEAFF. DNA of the CDR3: TGTGCCAGCAGTGCGCTTCCGGGACAAGGAGAAGCTTTCTTT.

The J gene is TRBJ1-2, the V gene TRBV11-2, with D perhaps TRBD1 (5 bases). Trimming left V 2 bases short and J 6 bases short, with 7 bases between. The germline V gene encodes CDR1 SGHAT and CDR2 FQNNGV. CDR3 length: 12 amino acids. CDR3 in DNA: TGTGCCAGCAGCTTACCAGGGAATGGCTACACCTTC. It codes for CASSLPGNGYTF.

This sequence joins TRBV11-2 and TRBJ1-6, with D unresolved. Germline V gives CDR1 SGHAT, CDR2 FQNNGV. CDR3 size: 12 residues. The V end was cut by 3 bases, the J end by 10 bases, with 7 bases between. The CDR3 DNA sequence: TGTGCCAGCAGCTTTTGGTCCTCACCCCTCCACTTT. Its translation is CASSFWSSPLHF. Full variable domain (missing parts from reference TRBV11-2 and TRBJ1-6): EAGVAQSPRYKIIEKRQSVAFWCNPISGHATLYWYQQILGQGPKLLIQFQNNGVVDDSQLPKDRFSAERLKGVDSTLKIQPAKLEDSAVYLCASSFWSSPLHFGNGTRLTVT.

This chain joins TRBV12-5 and TRBJ1-5, with D uncertain. V was trimmed by 3 bases and J by 3 bases, leaving 3 bases between them. Germline-derived CDR1 and CDR2 are LGHNT and FRNRAP. This CDR3 region has 12 residues. The CDR3 DNA sequence: TGTGCTAGTGGTTTAAACAATCAGCCCCAGCATTTT. Amino acids: CASGLNNQPQHF.

The gene calls are TRBV6-5 and TRBJ2-3; D remains ambiguous. This CDR3 is 15 amino acids long. Trimming left V 0 bases short and J 4 bases short, with 11 bases between. Germline V gene sequence: CDR1 MNHEY, CDR2 SVGAGI. The CDR3 spells CASSYSEASPDTQYF. CDR3 nucleotide sequence: TGTGCCAGCAGTTACTCTGAGGCTAGTCCAGATACGCAGTATTTT.

The V and J genes are TRBV11-2 and TRBJ2-7; no clear D. Between the trimmed V and J ends, which lost 0 bases and 7 bases, there was a span of 4 bases. Germline V CDR1 and CDR2: SGHAT, FQNNGV. CDR3 size: 11 residues. Written as DNA, the CDR3 is TGTGCCAGCAGCTTAGAGAGTGAGCAGTACTTC. This encodes CASSLESEQYF.